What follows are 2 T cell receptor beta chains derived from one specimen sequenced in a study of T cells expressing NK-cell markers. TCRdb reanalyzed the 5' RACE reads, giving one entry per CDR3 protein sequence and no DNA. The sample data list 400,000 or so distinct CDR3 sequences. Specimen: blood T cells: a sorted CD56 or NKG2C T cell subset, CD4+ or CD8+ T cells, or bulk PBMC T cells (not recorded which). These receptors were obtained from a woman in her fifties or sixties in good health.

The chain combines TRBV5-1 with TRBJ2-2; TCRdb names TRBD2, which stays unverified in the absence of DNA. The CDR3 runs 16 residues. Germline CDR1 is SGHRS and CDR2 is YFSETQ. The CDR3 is CASSPSRTGGRGELFF. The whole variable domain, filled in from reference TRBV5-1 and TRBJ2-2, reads KAGVTQTPRYLIKTRGQQVTLSCSPISGHRSVSWYQQTPGQGLQFLFEYFSETQRNKGNFPGRFSGRQFSNSRSEMNVSTLELGDSALYLCASSPSRTGGRGELFFGEGSRLTVL.

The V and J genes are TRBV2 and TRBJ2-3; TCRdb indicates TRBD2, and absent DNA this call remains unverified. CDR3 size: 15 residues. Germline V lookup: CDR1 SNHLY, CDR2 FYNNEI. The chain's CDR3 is CASSVYRAGGSTQYF.